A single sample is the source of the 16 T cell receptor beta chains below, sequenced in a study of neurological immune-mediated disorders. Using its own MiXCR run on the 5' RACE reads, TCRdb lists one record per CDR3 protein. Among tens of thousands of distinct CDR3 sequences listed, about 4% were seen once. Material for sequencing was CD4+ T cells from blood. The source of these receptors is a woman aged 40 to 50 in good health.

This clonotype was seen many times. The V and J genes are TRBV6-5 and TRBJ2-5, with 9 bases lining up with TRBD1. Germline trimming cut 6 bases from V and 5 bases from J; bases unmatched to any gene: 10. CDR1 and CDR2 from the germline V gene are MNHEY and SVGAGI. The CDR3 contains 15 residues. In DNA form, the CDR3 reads TGTGCCAGCAGCCCGGACAGGGGTCTTAGGGAGACCCAGTACTTC. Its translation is CASSPDRGLRETQYF.

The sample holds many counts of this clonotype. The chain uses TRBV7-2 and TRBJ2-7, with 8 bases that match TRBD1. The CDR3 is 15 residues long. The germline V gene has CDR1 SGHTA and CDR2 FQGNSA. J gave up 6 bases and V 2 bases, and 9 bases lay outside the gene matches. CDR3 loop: CASSLWSGQGGEQYF. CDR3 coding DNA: TGTGCCAGCAGCTTATGGTCCGGACAGGGAGGCGAGCAGTACTTC.

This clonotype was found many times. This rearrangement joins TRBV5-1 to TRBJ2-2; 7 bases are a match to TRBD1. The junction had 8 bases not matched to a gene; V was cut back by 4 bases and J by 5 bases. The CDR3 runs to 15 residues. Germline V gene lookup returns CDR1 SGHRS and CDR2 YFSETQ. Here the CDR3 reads CASSPAPGGTGELFF. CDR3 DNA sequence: TGCGCCAGCAGCCCCGCACCAGGGGGAACCGGGGAGCTGTTTTTT.

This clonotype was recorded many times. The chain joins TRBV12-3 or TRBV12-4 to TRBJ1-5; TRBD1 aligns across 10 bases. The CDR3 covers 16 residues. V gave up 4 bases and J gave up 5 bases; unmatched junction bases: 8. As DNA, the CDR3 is TGTGCCAGCAGTTCCTCTGGGACAGGGGCGGATCAGCCCCAGCATTTT. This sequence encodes CASSSSGTGADQPQHF.

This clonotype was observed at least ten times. CDR3 bases: TGTGCCAGCAGCCCCGGACTAGCCGGGCGCGGGACCCAGTACTTC. Amino acid sequence: CASSPGLAGRGTQYF. The chain combines TRBV11-2 with TRBJ2-5, with 8 bases aligning to TRBD2. V shed 5 bases, J shed 7 bases, and the junction held 12 bases outside the gene matches. The CDR3 loop spans 15 amino acids. CDR1 SGHAT and CDR2 FQNNGV come from the germline V gene.

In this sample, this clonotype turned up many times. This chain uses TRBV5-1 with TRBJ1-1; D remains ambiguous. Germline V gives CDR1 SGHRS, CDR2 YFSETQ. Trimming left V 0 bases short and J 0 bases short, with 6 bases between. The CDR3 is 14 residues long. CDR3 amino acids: CASSLVGMNTEAFF. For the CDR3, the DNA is TGCGCCAGCAGCTTGGTGGGGATGAACACTGAAGCTTTCTTT.

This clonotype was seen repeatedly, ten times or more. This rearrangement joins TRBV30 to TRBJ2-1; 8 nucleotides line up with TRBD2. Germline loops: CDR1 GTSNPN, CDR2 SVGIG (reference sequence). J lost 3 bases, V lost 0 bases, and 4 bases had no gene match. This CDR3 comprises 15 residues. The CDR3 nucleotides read TGTGCCTGGAGTGTCGGTCTAGCGGGCTACAATGAGCAGTTCTTC. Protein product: CAWSVGLAGYNEQFF.

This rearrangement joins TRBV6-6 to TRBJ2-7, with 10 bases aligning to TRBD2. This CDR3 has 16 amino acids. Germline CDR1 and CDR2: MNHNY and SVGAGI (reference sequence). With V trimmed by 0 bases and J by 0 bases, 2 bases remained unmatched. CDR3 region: CASSYSPSGSSYEQYF. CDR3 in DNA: TGTGCCAGCAGTTACTCCCCTAGCGGGAGCTCCTACGAGCAGTACTTC.

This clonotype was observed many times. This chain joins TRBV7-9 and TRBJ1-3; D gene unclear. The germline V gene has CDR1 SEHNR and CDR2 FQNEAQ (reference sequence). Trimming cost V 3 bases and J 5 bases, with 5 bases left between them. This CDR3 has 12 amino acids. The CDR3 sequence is CASSLERNTIYF. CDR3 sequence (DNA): TGTGCCAGCAGCTTGGAGAGAAACACCATATATTTT.

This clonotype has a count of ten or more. The CDR3 here is CASSLVKGQGSSEQYF. In DNA form, the CDR3 reads TGTGCCAGCAGCTTAGTTAAGGGACAGGGGTCGAGCGAGCAGTACTTC. The gene calls are TRBV7-8 and TRBJ2-7; TRBD1 agrees at 10 bases. This CDR3 region has 16 residues. With V trimmed by 1 base and J by 6 bases, 9 bases remained unmatched. Germline-derived CDR1 and CDR2 are SGHVS and FQNEAQ.

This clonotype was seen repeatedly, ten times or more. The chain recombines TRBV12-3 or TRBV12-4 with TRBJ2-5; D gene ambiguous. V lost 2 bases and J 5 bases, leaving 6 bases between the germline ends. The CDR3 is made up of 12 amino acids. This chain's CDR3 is CASSLRFETQYF. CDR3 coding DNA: TGTGCCAGCAGTTTAAGGTTTGAGACCCAGTACTTC.

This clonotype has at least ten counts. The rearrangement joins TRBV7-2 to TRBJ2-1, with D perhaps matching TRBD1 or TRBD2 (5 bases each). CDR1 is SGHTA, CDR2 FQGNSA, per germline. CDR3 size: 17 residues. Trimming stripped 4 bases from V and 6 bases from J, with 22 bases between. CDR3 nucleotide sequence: TGTGCCAGCAGCTCCTCGCCCCGGGACCTTAAAATCAATGAGCAGTTCTTC. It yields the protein CASSSSPRDLKINEQFF.

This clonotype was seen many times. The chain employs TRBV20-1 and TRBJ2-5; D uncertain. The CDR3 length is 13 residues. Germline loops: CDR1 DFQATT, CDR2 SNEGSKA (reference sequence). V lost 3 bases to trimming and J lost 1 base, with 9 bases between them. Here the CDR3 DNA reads TGCAGTGCTAGCAGCCCCCTCCAAGAGACCCAGTACTTC. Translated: CSASSPLQETQYF.

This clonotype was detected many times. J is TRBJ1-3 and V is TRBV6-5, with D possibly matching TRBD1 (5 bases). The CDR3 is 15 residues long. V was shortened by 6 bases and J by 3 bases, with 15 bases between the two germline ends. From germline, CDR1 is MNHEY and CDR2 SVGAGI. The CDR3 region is CASRRDGGYGNTIYF. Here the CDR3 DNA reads TGTGCCAGCAGGCGGGATGGGGGTTATGGAAACACCATATATTTT.

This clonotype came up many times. CDR3 residues: CASSYSAIVPIEQYF. DNA for the CDR3: TGTGCCAGCAGTTACTCGGCGATAGTCCCGATCGAGCAGTACTTC. This rearrangement joins TRBV6-2 or TRBV6-3 to TRBJ2-7; no reliable D call. Germline CDR1 reads MNHEY; CDR2 reads SVGEGT. V lost 0 bases and J lost 6, with 15 bases in between. The CDR3 has 15 residues.

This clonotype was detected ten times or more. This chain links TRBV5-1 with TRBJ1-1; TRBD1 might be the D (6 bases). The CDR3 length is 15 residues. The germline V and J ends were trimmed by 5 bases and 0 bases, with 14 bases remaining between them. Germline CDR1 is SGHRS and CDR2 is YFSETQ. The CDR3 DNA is TGCGCCAGCAGGAAGGGACATGGTATGAACACTGAAGCTTTCTTT. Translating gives CASRKGHGMNTEAFF.